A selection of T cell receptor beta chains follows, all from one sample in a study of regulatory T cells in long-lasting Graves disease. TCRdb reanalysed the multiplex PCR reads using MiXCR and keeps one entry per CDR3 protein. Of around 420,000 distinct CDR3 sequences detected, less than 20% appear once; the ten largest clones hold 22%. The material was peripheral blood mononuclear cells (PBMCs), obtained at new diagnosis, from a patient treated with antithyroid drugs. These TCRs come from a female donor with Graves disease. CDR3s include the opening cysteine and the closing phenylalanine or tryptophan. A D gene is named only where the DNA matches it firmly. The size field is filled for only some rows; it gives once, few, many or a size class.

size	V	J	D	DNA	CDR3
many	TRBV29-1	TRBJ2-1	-	TGCAGCGTTTTGGTTGGTGTTACCTACAATGAGCAGTTCTTC	CSVLVGVTYNEQFF
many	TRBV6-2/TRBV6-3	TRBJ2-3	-	TGTGCCAGCAGTGGAGGGAACAGGGCTACGCAGTATTTT	CASSGGNRATQYF
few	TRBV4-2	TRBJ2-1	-	TGTGCCAGCAGCCAAGCCGCGTGGTACGGGAGAAAGGATGAGCAGTTCTTC	CASSQAAWYGRKDEQFF
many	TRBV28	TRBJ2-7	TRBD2	TGTGCCAGCAGTTTTTACGCGGGAGCCTACGAGCAGTACTTC	CASSFYAGAYEQYF
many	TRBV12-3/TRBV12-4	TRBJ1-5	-	TGTGCCAGCAGTTTGTTCGGAGGCAATCAGCCCCAGCATTTT	CASSLFGGNQPQHF
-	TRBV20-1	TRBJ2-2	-	TGCAGTGCCCCGGCGACTAGTCAGCTAGGGGGGGAGCTGTTTTTT	CSAPATSQLGGELFF
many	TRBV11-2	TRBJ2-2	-	TGTGCCAGCAGCATTCACCGGGACACCTACACCGGGGAGCTGTTTTTT	CASSIHRDTYTGELFF
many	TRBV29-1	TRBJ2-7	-	TGCAGCGTTGAAACCGACAGATCCTACGAGCAGTACTTC	CSVETDRSYEQYF
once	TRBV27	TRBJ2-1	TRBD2	TGTGCCAGCAGTTCCCGGACTAGCGGTTCTTTCAGCTCCTACAATGAGCAGTTCTTC	CASSSRTSGSFSSYNEQFF
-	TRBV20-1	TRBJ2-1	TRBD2	TGCAGTGCTAGAGAGGCTAGCGGGAGGTACAATGAGCAGTTCTTC	CSAREASGRYNEQFF
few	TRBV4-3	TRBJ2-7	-	TGCGCCAGCAGCCAAGATCGAGGAGGGGGCAAAAGCGAGCAGTACTTC	CASSQDRGGGKSEQYF
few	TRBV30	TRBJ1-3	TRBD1	TGTGCCTGGAGCCTCAAGGGACAGACCTCTGGAAACACCATATATTTT	CAWSLKGQTSGNTIYF
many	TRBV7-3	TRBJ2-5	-	TGTGCCAGCAGCTACCCTGGGTGGAGGGGGGAAGAGACCCAGTACTTC	CASSYPGWRGEETQYF
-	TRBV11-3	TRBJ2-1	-	TGTGCCAGCAGCTTACTAGCGAGCGGGCAGTTCTTC	CASSLLASGQFF
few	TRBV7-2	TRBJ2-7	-	TGTGCCAGCAGCTTGGCGCGGGACAGCTTCTACGAGCAGTACTTC	CASSLARDSFYEQYF
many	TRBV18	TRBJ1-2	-	TGTGCCAGCTCACCACCCGGACAGCATGGCTACACCTTC	CASSPPGQHGYTF
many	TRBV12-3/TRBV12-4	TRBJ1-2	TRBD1	TGTGCCAGCACCATAGGGGACAGTCTGGCGGTCTACACCTTC	CASTIGDSLAVYTF
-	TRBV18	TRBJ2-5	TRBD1	TGTGCCAGCTCGACCGGGACAGGGGGCGCTGGGGAGACCCAGTACTTC	CASSTGTGGAGETQYF
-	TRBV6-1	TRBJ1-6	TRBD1	TGTGCCAGCAGAACTAGGGACAGCTCCTATAATTCACCCCTCCACTTT	CASRTRDSSYNSPLHF
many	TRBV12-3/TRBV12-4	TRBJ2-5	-	TGTGCCAGCAGTTTATCACCACGGCAAGAGACCCAGTACTTC	CASSLSPRQETQYF
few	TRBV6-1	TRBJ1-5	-	TGTGCCAGCAGCGGTATTGAGGGGGACAACAATCAGCCCCAGCATTTT	CASSGIEGDNNQPQHF
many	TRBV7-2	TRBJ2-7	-	TGTGCCAGCAGCTTACCGGGGTCCTACGAGCAGTACTTC	CASSLPGSYEQYF
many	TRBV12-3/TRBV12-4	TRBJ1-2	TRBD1	TGTGCCAGCAGTGTTGACAGGGGGATCGCCTTCTATGGCTACACCTTC	CASSVDRGIAFYGYTF
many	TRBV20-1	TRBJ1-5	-	TGCAGTGCTAGTCACGCACAGAGCCTCGAGCCCCAGCATTTT	CSASHAQSLEPQHF
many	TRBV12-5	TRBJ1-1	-	TGTGCTAGTGGGGTCACAGGGTTCACTGAAGCTTTCTTT	CASGVTGFTEAFF
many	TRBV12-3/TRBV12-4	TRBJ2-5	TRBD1	TGTGCCAGCAGTTTCGGGACAGGGTTAAGTATGACCCAGTACTTC	CASSFGTGLSMTQYF
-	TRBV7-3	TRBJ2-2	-	TGTGCCAGCAGCTTTTCGGGTTCCACCGGGGAGCTGTTTTTT	CASSFSGSTGELFF
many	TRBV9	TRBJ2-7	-	TGTGCCAGCAGCCCACAGGGTTGGTCCTACGAGCAGTACTTC	CASSPQGWSYEQYF
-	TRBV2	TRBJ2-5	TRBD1	TGCGCCAGCAGCCCGGGACAGGGGGCTCAGACCCAGTACTTC	CASSPGQGAQTQYF
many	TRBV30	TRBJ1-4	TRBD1	TGTGCCCGAGATTCGGGACAGGGAGGTGAAAAACTGTTTTTT	CARDSGQGGEKLFF
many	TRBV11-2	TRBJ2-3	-	TGTGCCAGCAGCTTAAACGGCTGGGGGACCTCAGATACGCAGTATTTT	CASSLNGWGTSDTQYF
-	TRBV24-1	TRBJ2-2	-	TGTGCCACCAGGTCCCAGAACACCGGGGAGCTGTTTTTT	CATRSQNTGELFF
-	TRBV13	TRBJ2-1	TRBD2	TGTGCCAGCGGGGGACTAGCGGGAGCCCCCAATGAGCAGTTCTTC	CASGGLAGAPNEQFF
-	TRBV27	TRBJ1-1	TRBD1	TGTGCCAGCAGTGCCCAGGGACAGGGACGAGCTTTCTTT	CASSAQGQGRAFF
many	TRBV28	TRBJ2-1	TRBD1	TGTGCCAGCAGTACCCCGGGACAGGGGGGGCTAGCGGTGGGACAGTTCTTC	CASSTPGQGGLAVGQFF
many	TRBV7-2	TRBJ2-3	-	TGTGCCAGCAGCCGCGGGCTAGCGAGCACAGATACGCAGTATTTT	CASSRGLASTDTQYF
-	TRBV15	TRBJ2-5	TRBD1	TGTGCCACCAGCACCCAGACAGGGGCAGAGACCCAGTACTTC	CATSTQTGAETQYF
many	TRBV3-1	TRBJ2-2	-	TGTGCCAGCAGCCCGCGGAGGGAAAGAGGCACCGGGGAGCTGTTTTTT	CASSPRRERGTGELFF
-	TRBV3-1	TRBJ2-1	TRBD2	TGTGCCAGCAGCCAAAGGACCGGGGGGAGCTCCTACAATGAGCAGTTCTTC	CASSQRTGGSSYNEQFF
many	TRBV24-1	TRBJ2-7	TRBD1	TGTGCCACCAGTGATCCGGGACAGCCAGGGGAGCAGTACTTC	CATSDPGQPGEQYF
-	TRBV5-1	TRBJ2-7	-	TGCGCCAGCAGCTTAGGCGGGGCAGGGCCCTACGAGCAGTACTTC	CASSLGGAGPYEQYF
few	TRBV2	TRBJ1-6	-	TGTGCCAGCACCCCGGGCAGGGGTTGGAATTCACCCCTCCACTTT	CASTPGRGWNSPLHF
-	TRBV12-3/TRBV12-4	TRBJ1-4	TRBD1	TGTGCCAGCAGTTTAGGGGGACAGTCAAATGAAGAACTGTTTTTT	CASSLGGQSNEELFF
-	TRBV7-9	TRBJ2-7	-	TGTGCCAGCAGCCCAACAGTAACCAGGCTCTACGAGCAGTACTTC	CASSPTVTRLYEQYF
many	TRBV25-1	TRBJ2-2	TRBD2	TGTGCCAGCAGTCCTACCCCCGGGACTAGCGGCGTACACGCGAACACCGGGGAGCTGTTTTTT	CASSPTPGTSGVHANTGELFF
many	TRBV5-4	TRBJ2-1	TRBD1	TGTGCCAGCAGCTCCGGGACAGGGGGCCTGAGGGACAATGAGCAGTTCTTC	CASSSGTGGLRDNEQFF
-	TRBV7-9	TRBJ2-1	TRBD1	TGTGCCAGCAGCTTGGGACAGGGCCATGAGCAGTTCTTC	CASSLGQGHEQFF
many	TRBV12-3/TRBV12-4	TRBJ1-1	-	TGTGCCAGCAGTTTATGGGGTACCGGGGGGACTGAAGCTTTCTTT	CASSLWGTGGTEAFF
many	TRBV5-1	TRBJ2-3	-	TGCGCCAGCAGTACAGACCCCCACACAGATACGCAGTATTTT	CASSTDPHTDTQYF
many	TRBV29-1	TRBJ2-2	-	TGCAGCGTTGAAGGGGGGAACACCGGGGAGCTGTTTTTT	CSVEGGNTGELFF
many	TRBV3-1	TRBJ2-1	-	TGTGCCAGCAGCCAAGATCGGGTGGTAGGTGAGCAGTTCTTC	CASSQDRVVGEQFF
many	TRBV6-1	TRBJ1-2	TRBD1	TGTGCCAGCACTGACCCGGGACAGGGTGACTATGGCTACACCTTC	CASTDPGQGDYGYTF
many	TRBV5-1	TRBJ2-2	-	TGTGCCAGCAGCTTGGGGGGCAAGAACACCGGGGAGCTGTTTTTT	CASSLGGKNTGELFF
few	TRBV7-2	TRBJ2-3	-	TGTGCCAGCAGCCAGGGACTCCTGAAGGCAGATACGCAGTATTTT	CASSQGLLKADTQYF
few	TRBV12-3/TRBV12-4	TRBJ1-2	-	TGTGCCAGCAGTACACCCCGCACGTTTTATGGCTACACCTTC	CASSTPRTFYGYTF